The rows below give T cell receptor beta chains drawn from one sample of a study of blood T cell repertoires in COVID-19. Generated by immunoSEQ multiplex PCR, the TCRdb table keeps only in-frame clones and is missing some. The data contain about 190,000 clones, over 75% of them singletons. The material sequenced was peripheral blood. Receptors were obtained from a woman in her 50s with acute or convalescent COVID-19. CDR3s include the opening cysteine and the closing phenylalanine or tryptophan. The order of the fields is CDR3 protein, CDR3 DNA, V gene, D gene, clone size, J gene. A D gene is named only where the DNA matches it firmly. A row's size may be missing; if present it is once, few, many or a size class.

CSAGTGSTDTQYF | TGCAGCGCGGGGACAGGTAGCACAGATACGCAGTATTTT | TRBV29-1 | TRBD1 | - | TRBJ2-3
CASSPSRGSYGYTF | TGCGCCAGCAGCCCATCTAGGGGGAGCTATGGCTACACCTTC | TRBV4-3 | - | - | TRBJ1-2
CASSPSGLAKNIQYF | TGTGCCAGCAGCCCAAGCGGTCTAGCCAAAAACATTCAGTACTTC | TRBV7-2 | - | - | TRBJ2-4
CASSIPTSGGAKSYEQYF | TGTGCCAGTAGTATCCCTACTAGCGGGGGAGCTAAGTCCTACGAGCAGTACTTC | TRBV19 | TRBD2 | - | TRBJ2-7
CASSQGWTNNEKLFF | TGTGCCAGCAGTCAGGGTTGGACGAATAATGAAAAACTGTTTTTT | TRBV28 | - | - | TRBJ1-4
CASSPDRGETQYF | TGTGCCAGCAGCCCAGACAGGGGGGAGACCCAGTACTTC | TRBV7-2 | TRBD1 | - | TRBJ2-5
CASSLQRKGVETQYF | TGTGCCAGCAGTTTACAGCGAAAAGGGGTGGAGACCCAGTACTTC | TRBV27 | - | - | TRBJ2-5
CASSRPGQPEQYF | TGCGCCAGCAGCCGGCCGGGACAGCCCGAGCAGTACTTC | TRBV5-1 | TRBD1 | - | TRBJ2-7
CASRGADRTGANVLTF | TGTGCCAGCAGGGGTGCGGACAGGACTGGGGCCAACGTCCTGACTTTC | TRBV28 | TRBD1 | - | TRBJ2-6
CASSRKVIQGGTEAFF | TGTGCCAGCAGCCGGAAGGTCATACAAGGGGGCACTGAAGCTTTCTTT | TRBV4-2 | - | few | TRBJ1-1
CASSISTGLNTEAFF | TGTGCCAGTAGTATCTCGACAGGGCTGAACACTGAAGCTTTCTTT | TRBV19 | TRBD1 | - | TRBJ1-1
CASSFGREPSYEQYF | TGTGCCAGCAGCTTTGGGCGGGAGCCGTCCTACGAGCAGTACTTC | TRBV5-4 | TRBD2 | - | TRBJ2-7
CASSLGQLGSGNTIYF | TGCGCCAGCAGCTTGGGACAGTTGGGCTCTGGAAACACCATATATTTT | TRBV5-1 | - | - | TRBJ1-3
CASLLLGRGVNGELFF | TGCGCCAGCCTCCTCCTGGGGCGGGGGGTGAACGGGGAGCTGTTTTTT | TRBV10-1 | TRBD2 | - | TRBJ2-2
CASSLYSSGLKNIQYF | TGTGCCAGCAGTTTATATTCTAGCGGCCTAAAAAACATTCAGTACTTC | TRBV28 | TRBD2 | - | TRBJ2-4
CASSQVATSGGLDTQYF | TGTGCCAGCAGCCAAGTGGCGACTAGCGGGGGATTAGATACGCAGTATTTT | TRBV4-2 | TRBD2 | - | TRBJ2-3
CASSSLGSGAGELFF | TGTGCCAGCAGTTCCCTAGGTAGCGGAGCGGGGGAGCTGTTTTTT | TRBV6-5 | - | - | TRBJ2-2
CASSLGQGHEQYF | TGTGCCAGCAGCCTGGGCCAGGGCCACGAGCAGTACTTC | TRBV6-6 | - | few | TRBJ2-7